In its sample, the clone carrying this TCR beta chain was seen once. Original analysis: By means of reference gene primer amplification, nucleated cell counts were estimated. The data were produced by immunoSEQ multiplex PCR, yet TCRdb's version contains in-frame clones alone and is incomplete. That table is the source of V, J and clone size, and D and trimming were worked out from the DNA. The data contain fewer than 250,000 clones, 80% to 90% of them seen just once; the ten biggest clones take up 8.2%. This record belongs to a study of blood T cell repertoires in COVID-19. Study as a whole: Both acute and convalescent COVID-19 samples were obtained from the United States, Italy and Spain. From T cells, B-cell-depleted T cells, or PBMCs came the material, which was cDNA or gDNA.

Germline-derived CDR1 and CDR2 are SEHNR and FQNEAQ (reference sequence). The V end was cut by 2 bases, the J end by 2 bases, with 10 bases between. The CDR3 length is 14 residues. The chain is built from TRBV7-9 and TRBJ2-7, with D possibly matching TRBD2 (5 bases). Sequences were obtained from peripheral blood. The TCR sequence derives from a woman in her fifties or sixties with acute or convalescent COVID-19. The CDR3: CASSLIGETYEQYF. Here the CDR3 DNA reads TGTGCCAGCAGCTTAATTGGGGAGACCTACGAGCAGTACTTC. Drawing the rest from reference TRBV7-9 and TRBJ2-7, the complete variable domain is DTGVSQNPRHKITKRGQNVTFRCDPISEHNRLYWYRQTLGQGPEFLTYFQNEAQLEKSRLLSDRFSAERPKGSFSTLEIQRTEQGDSAMYLCASSLIGETYEQYFGPGTRLTVT.